The clone carrying this T cell receptor (beta chain) was observed a handful of times. Together with a sample-barcoded 5' primer, a J-beta primer mix was included in a second PCR lasting roughly 6 to 12 cycles. Each cDNA was tagged by a template-switch adaptor containing 12 random nucleotides. A single record per CDR3 protein comes from TCRdb applying MiXCR to the 5' RACE reads. The sample holds about 1.4 million distinct CDR3 sequences, around 59% seen once. These data are taken from a study of blood T cells in healthy people across ages. Trimming cost V 0 bases and J 0 bases, with 6 bases left between them. Germline V lookup: CDR1 SGHTA, CDR2 FQGNSA. This CDR3 is built from 15 residues.

The sequence was collected from a young man in good health. The sequenced sample consisted of blood. The genes are TRBV7-2 and TRBJ2-1, with a possible D match to TRBD2 (5 bases). DNA of the CDR3: TGTGCCAGCAGCTTAGCTCGGGGCTCCTACAATGAGCAGTTCTTC. Translated, it gives CASSLARGSYNEQFF.